These 19 T cell receptor beta chains share one sample of origin, sequenced in a study of blood T cell repertoires in COVID-19. Sequencing was performed with immunoSEQ multiplex PCR; in TCRdb, only in-frame clones are kept and a portion is missing. The sample comprises fewer than 350,000 clones, approximately 83% of which are singletons, and about 1.9% rests with the top ten. Sequenced sample: peripheral blood. The receptors shown here come from a woman in her 30s who had recovered from COVID-19.

The rearrangement links TRBV12-3 or TRBV12-4 to TRBJ1-5; D unresolved. CDR3 length: 13 residues. V was clipped by 3 bases and J by 7 bases, with 10 bases between them. CDR3 nucleotides: TGTGCCAGCAGTTTCGGGTCGAGGCAGCCCCAGCATTTT. Protein: CASSFGSRQPQHF.

CDR3 loop: CASSRGNSYEQYF. In nucleotides, the CDR3 is TGTGCCAGCAGCCGGGGTAACTCCTACGAGCAGTACTTC. This sequence joins TRBV7-9 and TRBJ2-7, with D possibly TRBD2 on 5 matching bases. The CDR3 contains 13 residues. CDR1 is SEHNR, CDR2 FQNEAQ, per germline (reference sequence). Trimming took off 5 bases at V and 0 bases at J, with 8 bases between the two ends.

This clone was recorded once. The gene calls are TRBV28 and TRBJ1-5; possible D gene TRBD1, 6 bases. V lost 6 bases and J lost 4, with 13 bases in between. Germline CDR1 and CDR2: MDHEN and SYDVKM. This CDR3 contains 14 residues. The CDR3 spells CASRDRQRNQPQHF. The DNA for the CDR3 is TGTGCCAGCAGGGACAGACAAAGAAATCAGCCCCAGCATTTT.

The DNA for the CDR3 is TGTGCCACCAGTGATTTGTGGGCCTTGGGCCAAAACATTCAGTACTTC. Its protein is CATSDLWALGQNIQYF. The J gene is TRBJ2-4, the V gene TRBV24-1, with unresolved D. From germline, CDR1 is KGHDR and CDR2 SFDVKD. Trimming removed 0 bases from V and 5 bases from J, with 13 bases in between. The CDR3 sequence is 16 residues long.

This chain connects TRBV9 to TRBJ2-3; 9 positions match TRBD1. Germline trimming cut 0 bases from V and 2 bases from J; bases unmatched to any gene: 4. The CDR3 has 16 residues. CDR1 and CDR2 (germline): SGDLS, YYNGEE. The CDR3: CASSVEDRGTTDTQYF. CDR3 nucleotide sequence: TGTGCCAGCAGCGTAGAAGACAGGGGGACCACAGATACGCAGTATTTT.

The chain employs TRBV28 and TRBJ2-7; a possible D gene is TRBD2 (5 bases). Between the trimmed V and J ends, which lost 5 bases and 6 bases, there was a span of 8 bases. The CDR3 has 11 amino acids. CDR1 is MDHEN and CDR2 is SYDVKM in the germline V gene. In DNA form, the CDR3 reads TGTGCCAGCAGTCTAACTAGCGAGCAGTACTTC. Protein sequence: CASSLTSEQYF.

This clone appeared once. The chain couples TRBV14 to TRBJ2-7; 9 bases match TRBD2. This CDR3 is 16 amino acids long. V was clipped by 0 bases and J by 3 bases; unmatched bases: 6. Germline values: CDR1 SGHDN, CDR2 FVKESK. CDR3 sequence reads: CASSQDRASGNYEQYF. CDR3 DNA sequence: TGTGCCAGCAGCCAAGATCGGGCTAGCGGGAACTACGAGCAGTACTTC.

The chain joins TRBV19 to TRBJ2-1, with 10 bases that match TRBD2. The CDR3 totals 16 residues. After removal of 3 bases from V and 2 bases from J, the junction contained 4 bases not matched to a gene. The germline gives CDR1 LNHDA, CDR2 SQIVND (reference sequence). The CDR3 sequence is CASSIASGGPYNEQFF. The CDR3 bases are TGTGCCAGTAGTATTGCTAGCGGGGGTCCCTACAATGAGCAGTTCTTC.

The chain carries TRBV19 and TRBJ2-3; 11 bases are a match to TRBD2. Germline V lookup: CDR1 LNHDA, CDR2 SQIVND (reference sequence). The CDR3 has 16 amino acids. Losses at the gene ends were 4 bases for V and 8 bases for J; bases not matched to a gene: 11. The CDR3 loop reads CASSTDGTSGSGTQYF. CDR3 nucleotides: TGTGCCAGTAGTACCGACGGGACTAGCGGATCAGGTACGCAGTATTTT.

This sequence joins TRBV27 and TRBJ2-7; D perhaps matches TRBD1 (6 bases). The V gene's germline CDR1 is MNHEY and CDR2 SMNVEV (reference sequence). The CDR3 runs 12 residues. V was pared by 5 bases and J by 4 bases, with 9 bases between. CDR3 amino acids: CASSLQGYEQYF. In DNA form, the CDR3 reads TGTGCCAGCAGTCTACAGGGATACGAGCAGTACTTC.

This sequence joins TRBV19 and TRBJ2-1; TRBD2 matches at 13 bases. The CDR3 is 15 residues long. J was trimmed by 7 bases and V by 6 bases; bases with no gene match: 6. The V gene's germline CDR1 is LNHDA and CDR2 SQIVND (reference sequence). The CDR3 sequence: CASRKGLAGPNEQFF. In nucleotides, the CDR3 is TGTGCCAGTAGGAAGGGACTAGCGGGGCCAAATGAGCAGTTCTTC.

V and J are TRBV7-3 and TRBJ2-3; TRBD1 might be the D (5 bases). Trimming left V 4 bases short and J 5 bases short, with 7 bases between. There are 12 residues in the CDR3. Germline V gene sequence: CDR1 SGHTA, CDR2 FQGTGA. The DNA for the CDR3 is TGTGCCAGCAGCTCGCAGGGAGATACGCAGTATTTT. Translation gives CASSSQGDTQYF.

This rearrangement joins TRBV9 to TRBJ1-6; D possibly corresponds to TRBD1 (5 bases). V lost 5 bases, J lost 7 bases, and 13 bases lay in between. The CDR3 spans 14 residues. The germline gives CDR1 SGDLS, CDR2 YYNGEE. Here the CDR3 DNA reads TGTGCCAGCAGGGACATCTTCGAGAATTCACCCCTCCACTTT. Its protein product is CASRDIFENSPLHF. Full variable domain (rest looked up from reference TRBV9 and TRBJ1-6): DSGVTQTPKHLITATGQRVTLRCSPRSGDLSVYWYQQSLDQGLQFLIQYYNGEERAKGNILERFSAQQFPDLHSELNLSSLELGDSALYFCASRDIFENSPLHFGNGTRLTVT.

This clone was observed a handful of times. J is TRBJ1-2 and V is TRBV29-1; D unresolved. CDR3 length: 11 amino acids. Germline lookup yields CDR1 SQVTM and CDR2 ANQGSEA. Trimming removed 0 bases at V and 8 bases at J, with 7 bases between. CDR3 amino acids: CSVEEGGGYTF. CDR3 nucleotides: TGCAGCGTTGAAGAGGGAGGAGGCTACACCTTC.

The chain is built from TRBV4-1 and TRBJ2-5; the match to TRBD2 covers 8 bases. Germline lookup yields CDR1 MGHRA and CDR2 YSYEKL. This CDR3 contains 15 residues. V lost 1 base to trimming and J lost 5 bases; unmatched junction nucleotides: 6. CDR3 nucleotides: TGCGCCAGCAGCCAAGTAGCGGGGATCCCCGAGACCCAGTACTTC. This gives the protein CASSQVAGIPETQYF.

The chain combines TRBV21-1 with TRBJ1-2. TRBV21-1 is marked as a pseudogene. This CDR3 has 14 amino acids. The CDR3 coding sequence is TGTGCCAGCAGCAAAGTTGACTATAACTATGGCTACACCTTC. Translation gives CASSKVDYNYGYTF.

The rearrangement joins TRBV21-1 to TRBJ1-3. TRBV21-1 is a documented pseudogene. This CDR3 has 17 amino acids. The CDR3 bases are TGTGCCAGCAGCAAAGATCTTCAGGGAGGGACTGGAAACACCATATATTTT. Translated: CASSKDLQGGTGNTIYF.

The chain recombines TRBV4-1 with TRBJ2-5; D is undetermined. V dropped 3 bases and J dropped 3 bases, with 11 bases sitting between them. Germline-derived CDR1 and CDR2 are MGHRA and YSYEKL. The CDR3 totals 14 residues. CDR3: CASSQSPTEETQYF. CDR3 DNA: TGCGCCAGCAGCCAGAGTCCGACTGAAGAGACCCAGTACTTC.

The CDR3 is CASSSQPGQGNGYEQYF. The CDR3 DNA sequence: TGTGCCAGCAGCTCACAGCCAGGACAGGGGAACGGCTACGAGCAGTACTTC. The chain joins TRBV7-9 to TRBJ2-7; 9 bases are a match to TRBD1. The CDR3 has 17 residues. The V gene end was trimmed by 4 bases and the J gene end by 3 bases; junction bases not matched to a gene: 13. Germline V gene sequence: CDR1 SEHNR, CDR2 FQNEAQ (reference sequence).